These T cell receptor beta chains were read from a single sample in a study of HIV-infected patients and healthy controls. From the 5' RACE reads, TCRdb called clonotypes with MiXCR, one entry per CDR3 protein. Of 18,000 or so distinct CDR3 sequences in the sample, 8.5% were seen once. The material was blood, obtained during antiretroviral therapy. These receptors all come from an adult with HIV infection. Each CDR3 is given with its conserved first and last residue. The D gene is left open where the match is weak. Only part of the rows carry a size: once, few, many, or a class if the clone is expanded.

v_gene: TRBV5-6
abundance: many
d_gene: .
j_gene: TRBJ2-1
CDR3aa: CASSFVDEQFF
CDR3nt: TGTGCCAGCAGCTTTGTAGATGAGCAGTTCTTC

v_gene: TRBV11-2
abundance: .
d_gene: .
j_gene: TRBJ1-1
CDR3aa: CASSGGPTTEAFF
CDR3nt: TGTGCCAGCAGCGGGGGACCGACCACTGAAGCTTTCTTT

v_gene: TRBV29-1
abundance: medium-sized
d_gene: .
j_gene: TRBJ1-3
CDR3aa: CSVESPRTGSGGNTIYF
CDR3nt: TGCAGCGTTGAGTCCCCCCGAACAGGAAGTGGTGGAAACACCATATATTTT

v_gene: TRBV29-1
abundance: many
d_gene: .
j_gene: TRBJ2-1
CDR3aa: CSVGDLPSSYNEQFF
CDR3nt: TGCAGCGTGGGGGACTTACCGAGCTCCTACAATGAGCAGTTCTTC

v_gene: TRBV5-1
abundance: many
d_gene: TRBD1
j_gene: TRBJ2-7
CDR3aa: CASSTRQGAGEQYF
CDR3nt: TGCGCCAGCAGCACCCGACAGGGGGCGGGCGAGCAGTACTTC

v_gene: TRBV11-3
abundance: .
d_gene: TRBD1
j_gene: TRBJ2-7
CDR3aa: CASSLGQGINEQYF
CDR3nt: TGTGCCAGCAGCCTGGGACAGGGGATCAACGAGCAGTACTTC

v_gene: TRBV14
abundance: few
d_gene: .
j_gene: TRBJ1-6
CDR3aa: CASSQDRFLNHNSPLHF
CDR3nt: TGTGCCAGCAGCCAAGATAGGTTCCTCAACCATAATTCACCCCTCCACTTT

v_gene: TRBV11-2
abundance: few
d_gene: .
j_gene: TRBJ2-3
CDR3aa: CASSLEYTQYF
CDR3nt: TGTGCCAGCAGCTTAGAGTATACGCAGTATTTT

v_gene: TRBV20-1
abundance: many
d_gene: TRBD1
j_gene: TRBJ2-7
CDR3aa: CSALGGSSSYEQYF
CDR3nt: TGCAGTGCTTTAGGGGGCTCGAGCTCCTACGAGCAGTACTTC

v_gene: TRBV7-9
abundance: many
d_gene: .
j_gene: TRBJ2-2
CDR3aa: CASSLDGNTGELFF
CDR3nt: TGTGCCAGCAGCTTAGATGGTAACACCGGGGAGCTGTTTTTT

v_gene: TRBV4-1
abundance: medium-sized
d_gene: .
j_gene: TRBJ1-6
CDR3aa: CASSQEARGYSPLHF
CDR3nt: TGCGCCAGCAGCCAAGAGGCCAGGGGATATTCACCCCTCCACTTT

v_gene: TRBV3-1
abundance: many
d_gene: TRBD1
j_gene: TRBJ2-5
CDR3aa: CASSHETRTGEETQYF
CDR3nt: TGTGCCAGCAGCCACGAAACCCGGACAGGGGAGGAGACCCAGTACTTC

v_gene: TRBV24-1
abundance: many
d_gene: TRBD1
j_gene: TRBJ2-1
CDR3aa: CATSEMGQGYVLNEQFF
CDR3nt: TGTGCCACCAGTGAAATGGGACAGGGGTACGTGCTCAATGAGCAGTTCTTC

v_gene: TRBV19
abundance: many
d_gene: .
j_gene: TRBJ2-2
CDR3aa: CASSMGANTGELFF
CDR3nt: TGTGCCAGTAGTATGGGCGCGAACACCGGGGAGCTGTTTTTT

v_gene: TRBV29-1
abundance: medium-sized
d_gene: TRBD1
j_gene: TRBJ2-5
CDR3aa: CSPRWPQGVQETQYF
CDR3nt: TGCAGCCCCCGTTGGCCCCAGGGGGTCCAAGAGACCCAGTACTTC

v_gene: TRBV7-8
abundance: many
d_gene: .
j_gene: TRBJ2-7
CDR3aa: CASSWASSYEQYF
CDR3nt: TGTGCCAGCAGCTGGGCCAGCTCCTACGAGCAGTACTTC

v_gene: TRBV28
abundance: many
d_gene: .
j_gene: TRBJ1-2
CDR3aa: CASTGSTGDGYTF
CDR3nt: TGTGCCAGCACCGGTTCGACGGGAGATGGCTACACCTTC

v_gene: TRBV28
abundance: many
d_gene: .
j_gene: TRBJ2-5
CDR3aa: CASSLEGALETQYF
CDR3nt: TGTGCCAGCAGTTTGGAGGGGGCTCTAGAGACCCAGTACTTC

v_gene: TRBV18
abundance: many
d_gene: .
j_gene: TRBJ1-4
CDR3aa: CASSKNRPPEEKLFF
CDR3nt: TGTGCCAGCTCAAAGAACCGGCCCCCGGAAGAAAAACTGTTTTTT

v_gene: TRBV27
abundance: many
d_gene: .
j_gene: TRBJ2-7
CDR3aa: CASSLRGGVGEQYF
CDR3nt: TGTGCCAGCAGTTTAAGGGGGGGGGTGGGAGAGCAGTACTTC

v_gene: TRBV7-2
abundance: .
d_gene: .
j_gene: TRBJ1-2
CDR3aa: CASSLMTEPDNYGYTF
CDR3nt: TGTGCCAGCAGCTTAATGACGGAGCCTGATAACTATGGCTACACCTTC

v_gene: TRBV6-1
abundance: many
d_gene: .
j_gene: TRBJ1-1
CDR3aa: CASSEDGEAFF
CDR3nt: TGTGCCAGCAGTGAAGACGGCGAAGCTTTCTTT